These T cell receptor beta chains were read from a single sample in a study of T cells after yellow fever vaccination. TCRdb re-called the 5' RACE reads through MiXCR, storing one row per CDR3 protein. Of hundreds of thousands of distinct CDR3 sequences detected, approximately 3.8% appear once; the ten largest clones hold 23%. The starting material was PBMCs, obtained on the day of the yellow fever booster vaccination. The receptors here all came from a man younger than 35 who received the YFV17D yellow fever vaccine. Both conserved end residues are part of each CDR3. D genes are given only for firm matches. A clone size is listed for some rows: how often the clone was seen (once, few, many), or a class if it is expanded.

D: TRBD1; size: NA; V: TRBV10-3; J: TRBJ1-2; DNA: TGTGCCATCAGTGAGGGGACAGGGGGCCACTATGGCTACACCTTC; CDR3: CAISEGTGGHYGYTF
D: TRBD1; size: few; V: TRBV7-9; J: TRBJ2-5; DNA: TGTGCCAGCAGACAAGACCGACAGGGACGGCGAGAGACCCAGTACTTC; CDR3: CASRQDRQGRRETQYF
D: NA; size: few; V: TRBV2; J: TRBJ2-2; DNA: TGTGCCAGCAAGTGGACAGCGGCCACCGGGGAGCTGTTTTTT; CDR3: CASKWTAATGELFF
D: TRBD2; size: few; V: TRBV3-1; J: TRBJ2-3; DNA: TGTGCCAGCAGCCGGCGGGGGGGGGCAACAGATACGCAGTATTTT; CDR3: CASSRRGGATDTQYF
D: NA; size: many; V: TRBV24-1; J: TRBJ2-1; DNA: TGTGCCACCAGTGATTGGAACAGCGGAGTGAATGAGCAGTTCTTC; CDR3: CATSDWNSGVNEQFF
D: TRBD1; size: NA; V: TRBV12-3/TRBV12-4; J: TRBJ1-5; DNA: TGTGCCAGCGGACCGACAGGGGCTGAAGGTCTTCAGCCCCAGCATTTT; CDR3: CASGPTGAEGLQPQHF
D: TRBD1; size: NA; V: TRBV5-1; J: TRBJ2-6; DNA: TGCGCCAGCAGCTTGGTCCCCACAGGGGAAGTCTCTGGGGCCAACGTCCTGACTTTC; CDR3: CASSLVPTGEVSGANVLTF
D: NA; size: NA; V: TRBV7-9; J: TRBJ1-6; DNA: TGTGCCAGTACCAGTATCGGGGGCGCGTTCTATAATTCACCCCTCCACTTT; CDR3: CASTSIGGAFYNSPLHF
D: TRBD2; size: few; V: TRBV7-2; J: TRBJ2-5; DNA: TGTGCCAGCAGCTTAGGAGTTAGCGGGGGGGGCCGGGAGACCCAGTACTTC; CDR3: CASSLGVSGGGRETQYF
D: NA; size: many; V: TRBV6-5; J: TRBJ1-6; DNA: TGTGCCAGCAGTTACGGGACGGCTCGGAATTCACCCCTCCACTTT; CDR3: CASSYGTARNSPLHF
D: NA; size: few; V: TRBV5-1; J: TRBJ1-5; DNA: TGCGCCAGCAGCAGCTTGCATGGGCAGTTCAATCAGCCCCAGCATTTT; CDR3: CASSSLHGQFNQPQHF
D: NA; size: many; V: TRBV7-7; J: TRBJ2-1; DNA: TGTGCCAGCAGCTTGGACAGACACAATGAGCAGTTCTTC; CDR3: CASSLDRHNEQFF
D: NA; size: NA; V: TRBV5-6; J: TRBJ2-6; DNA: TGTGCCAGCAGCTTGGGGACGGATCTCTCTGGGGCCAACGTCCTGACTTTC; CDR3: CASSLGTDLSGANVLTF
D: NA; size: NA; V: TRBV6-6; J: TRBJ2-1; DNA: TGTGCCAGCAGTGCGACTAGAGGCGGCTACAATGAGCAGTTCTTC; CDR3: CASSATRGGYNEQFF
D: NA; size: many; V: TRBV20-1; J: TRBJ2-3; DNA: TGCAGTGCTAGTAAGGACAGCACAGATACGCAGTATTTT; CDR3: CSASKDSTDTQYF
D: NA; size: NA; V: TRBV7-3; J: TRBJ2-7; DNA: TGTGCCAGCAGCGCGGGACAGTCCCCTTACGAGCAGTACTTC; CDR3: CASSAGQSPYEQYF